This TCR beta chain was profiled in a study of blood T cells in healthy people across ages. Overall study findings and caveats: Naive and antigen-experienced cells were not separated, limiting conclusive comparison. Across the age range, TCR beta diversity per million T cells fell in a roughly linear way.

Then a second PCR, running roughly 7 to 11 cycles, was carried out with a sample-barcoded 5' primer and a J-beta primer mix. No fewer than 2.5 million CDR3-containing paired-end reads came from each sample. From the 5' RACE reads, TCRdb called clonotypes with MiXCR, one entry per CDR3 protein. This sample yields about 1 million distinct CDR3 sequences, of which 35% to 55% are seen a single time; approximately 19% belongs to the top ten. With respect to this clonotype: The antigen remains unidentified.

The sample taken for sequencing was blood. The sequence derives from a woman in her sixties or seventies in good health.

The CDR3 protein is CASSQDRTERYTTLHF. CDR3 in DNA: TGCGCCAGCAGCCAAGATCGGACAGAGAGATACACCACCCTCCACTTT. The chain couples TRBV4-1 to TRBJ1-6, with D tentatively TRBD1 (6 bases). The V gene's germline CDR1 is MGHRA and CDR2 YSYEKL. The length of the CDR3 is 16 residues. V was pared by 0 bases and J by 14 bases, with 20 bases between.